These T cell receptor beta chains were read from a single sample in a study of blood T cell repertoires in COVID-19. Clones were sequenced by immunoSEQ multiplex PCR, and TCRdb holds only the in-frame ones, with some missing. The table records a few hundred thousand clones, about 90% of them present only once. Sequencing was performed on peripheral blood. The receptors come from a young man with active or convalescent COVID-19. Both conserved end residues are part of each CDR3. Each record gives: D gene, J gene, V gene, clone size, CDR3 length, CDR3 protein, CDR3 DNA. A D gene is named only where the DNA matches it firmly. The listing skips clone size in some rows; elsewhere it reads once, few, many or a size class.

>NA|TRBJ1-3|TRBV5-1|once|15
CASRSQTGSGNTIYF
TGCGCCAGCAGATCCCAAACAGGCTCTGGAAACACCATATATTTT
>NA|TRBJ1-1|TRBV19|NA|13
CASTPGKNTEAFF
TGTGCCAGTACCCCGGGGAAGAACACTGAAGCTTTCTTT
>TRBD1|TRBJ1-2|TRBV6-5|NA|13
CASSNTGVGGYTF
TGTGCCAGCAGTAACACAGGGGTGGGTGGCTACACCTTC
>TRBD1|TRBJ2-7|TRBV6-5|NA|12
CASSLRGYEQYF
TGTGCCAGCAGTCTCAGGGGGTACGAGCAGTACTTC
>NA|TRBJ1-1|TRBV29-1|NA|13
CSVVFQLNTEAFF
TGCAGCGTGGTGTTTCAGTTGAACACTGAAGCTTTCTTT
>NA|TRBJ1-5|TRBV3-1/TRBV3-2|once|13
CASSQGQGQPQHF
TGTGCCAGCAGCCAAGGTCAGGGTCAGCCCCAGCATTTT
>NA|TRBJ2-3|TRBV6-6|NA|14
CASSYEGWTDTQYF
TGTGCCAGCAGTTATGAGGGATGGACAGATACGCAGTATTTT
>NA|TRBJ2-3|TRBV10-3|NA|16
CAISESGGAGTDTQYF
TGTGCCATCAGTGAGTCGGGGGGGGCCGGAACAGATACGCAGTATTTT
>TRBD1|TRBJ2-7|TRBV11-2|NA|14
CASSSDRGLLEQYF
TGTGCCAGCAGCTCCGACAGGGGGCTGCTTGAGCAGTACTTC
>TRBD1|TRBJ2-7|TRBV10-3|once|13
CAISAGQTYEQYF
TGTGCCATCAGTGCGGGACAGACCTACGAGCAGTACTTC
>NA|TRBJ2-3|TRBV11-3|once|13
CASSLRFTDTQYF
TGTGCCAGCAGCTTACGGTTTACAGATACGCAGTATTTT
>TRBD1|TRBJ2-7|TRBV5-6|NA|15
CASSFPGTGSYEQYF
TGTGCCAGCAGCTTCCCCGGGACAGGCTCCTACGAGCAGTACTTC
>TRBD1|TRBJ1-2|TRBV24-1|NA|14
CATSDRDRRYGYTF
TGTGCCACCAGTGACCGGGACAGGCGCTATGGCTACACCTTC
>TRBD1|TRBJ1-2|TRBV7-2|once|15
CASSPGQGHAYGYTF
TGTGCCAGCAGCCCCGGACAGGGTCACGCCTATGGCTACACCTTC
>TRBD1|TRBJ1-1|TRBV6-5|few|13
CASKRTGWTEAFF
TGTGCCAGCAAACGGACAGGGTGGACTGAAGCTTTCTTT
>TRBD1|TRBJ1-1|TRBV6-2/TRBV6-3|once|20
CASSYNEDDRVKFRGTEAFF
TGTGCCAGCAGTTACAATGAAGACGACAGGGTGAAGTTTAGAGGGACTGAAGCTTTCTTT
>NA|TRBJ2-7|TRBV5-5|NA|15
CASSLRTGRSYEQYF
TGTGCCAGCAGCCTGAGAACAGGGAGATCCTACGAGCAGTACTTC
>TRBD1|TRBJ1-2|TRBV6-4|NA|15
CASKPTGSGGYGYTF
TGTGCCAGCAAACCGACAGGGTCAGGTGGCTATGGCTACACCTTC
>TRBD1|TRBJ2-5|TRBV6-5|NA|15
CASSSGQAYQETQYF
TGTGCCAGCAGCTCGGGACAGGCGTACCAAGAGACCCAGTACTTC
>TRBD2|TRBJ2-1|TRBV3-1/TRBV3-2|NA|18
CASSQASGSLISYNEQFF
TGTGCCAGCAGCCAAGCTAGCGGGAGTCTTATATCCTACAATGAGCAGTTCTTC
>TRBD1|TRBJ2-1|TRBV4-1|NA|15
CASSQDRGTYNEQFF
TGCGCCAGCAGCCAGGACAGGGGAACCTACAATGAGCAGTTCTTC
>NA|TRBJ1-2|TRBV19|NA|13
CASRLTGSYGYTF
TGTGCCAGTAGGCTGACGGGGTCCTATGGCTACACCTTC
>NA|TRBJ1-5|TRBV27|NA|19
CASSLSGTQGLRSNQPQHF
TGTGCCAGCAGTTTATCCGGAACTCAGGGGCTACGTAGCAATCAGCCCCAGCATTTT
>TRBD1|TRBJ1-1|TRBV7-2|NA|16
CASSPRVIQGEAEAFF
TGTGCCAGCAGCCCAAGGGTCATTCAGGGGGAAGCTGAAGCTTTCTTT
>TRBD1|TRBJ1-4|TRBV4-3|few|22
CASSQFRQGAVRGSATNEKLFF
TGCGCCAGCAGCCAATTCAGGCAGGGGGCTGTGAGGGGTTCGGCAACTAATGAAAAACTGTTTTTT
>NA|TRBJ2-7|TRBV5-1|NA|19
CASSLVLGPTGNKSYEQYF
TGCGCCAGCAGCTTGGTTTTGGGCCCTACAGGGAACAAGTCCTACGAGCAGTACTTC
>NA|TRBJ2-7|TRBV6-2/TRBV6-3|NA|11
CASSPLYEQYF
TGTGCCAGCAGCCCCCTCTACGAGCAGTACTTC
>NA|TRBJ1-2|TRBV5-6|NA|13
CASSLDSNYGYTF
TGTGCCAGCAGCTTGGACAGTAACTATGGCTACACCTTC
>NA|TRBJ1-1|TRBV27|NA|16
CASSPFLTGLDTEAFF
TGTGCCAGCAGTCCCTTTCTAACAGGGCTAGACACTGAAGCTTTCTTT
>TRBD2|TRBJ2-1|TRBV4-1|NA|16
CASSQLGLASYNEQFF
TGCGCCAGCAGCCAACTAGGACTAGCGTCCTACAATGAGCAGTTCTTC
>NA|TRBJ2-5|TRBV27|NA|15
CASSLLQPGQETQYF
TGTGCCAGCAGTTTACTACAGCCGGGGCAAGAGACCCAGTACTTC
>NA|TRBJ1-6|TRBV19|NA|11
CASSLRQALHF
TGTGCCAGTAGTCTACGACAGGCTCTCCACTTT
>TRBD1|TRBJ1-3|TRBV10-2|once|15
CASSDFGTGKNTIYF
TGCGCCAGCAGTGATTTCGGGACAGGGAAAAACACCATATATTTT
>TRBD2|TRBJ2-5|TRBV29-1|NA|13
CSVEGGREETQYF
TGCAGCGTTGAGGGCGGGAGGGAAGAGACCCAGTACTTC
>NA|TRBJ2-7|TRBV19|NA|15
CASSPTAPRFYEQYF
TGTGCCAGTAGCCCGACGGCCCCTAGGTTCTACGAGCAGTACTTC
>TRBD1|TRBJ2-7|TRBV5-1|few|18
CASSWGTRGTVRAYEQYF
TGCGCCAGCAGTTGGGGGACGAGAGGGACAGTAAGAGCCTACGAGCAGTACTTC
>TRBD1|TRBJ2-7|TRBV27|NA|15
CASRFAPGGYYEQYF
TGTGCCAGCAGGTTCGCCCCAGGGGGCTACTACGAGCAGTACTTC
>TRBD2|TRBJ2-1|TRBV11-3|NA|14
CASSLREGINEQFF
TGTGCCAGCAGCTTACGGGAGGGTATTAATGAGCAGTTCTTC
>NA|TRBJ1-2|TRBV7-9|NA|15
CASSLARSGFGGYTF
TGTGCCAGCAGCTTAGCGCGGAGCGGGTTTGGTGGCTACACCTTC
>TRBD1|TRBJ2-7|TRBV19|NA|17
CASSIRGVTGGHHEQYF
TGTGCCAGTAGTATAAGGGGAGTGACAGGGGGTCACCACGAGCAGTACTTC
>NA|TRBJ1-5|TRBV11-2|NA|15
CASSQDLTLTQPQHF
TGTGCCAGCAGCCAAGATCTAACCCTCACTCAGCCCCAGCATTTT
>TRBD1|TRBJ2-7|TRBV7-3|NA|14
CASSPGQGTWEQYF
TGTGCCAGCAGCCCAGGACAGGGGACGTGGGAGCAGTACTTC
>TRBD2|TRBJ2-1|TRBV12-5|NA|18
CASGLVRYSREGLNEQFF
TGTGCTAGTGGTTTGGTAAGGTACAGCCGGGAGGGATTGAATGAGCAGTTCTTC
>TRBD1|TRBJ2-1|TRBV2|NA|13
CASSDRTGNEQFF
TGTGCCAGCAGCGACCGGACAGGGAATGAGCAGTTCTTC
>NA|TRBJ2-7|TRBV5-5|NA|13
CASSGGVSYEQYF
TGTGCCAGCAGCGGAGGAGTGAGCTACGAGCAGTACTTC
>NA|TRBJ1-6|TRBV5-1|NA|16
CASSLEGPSYNSPLHF
TGCGCCAGCAGCTTGGAGGGGCCCTCCTATAATTCACCCCTCCACTTT
>NA|TRBJ2-5|TRBV19|once|14
CASSKTEQKETQYF
TGTGCCAGTAGTAAGACGGAGCAAAAAGAGACCCAGTACTTC
>NA|TRBJ2-1|TRBV6-5|NA|14
CASSPGSSYNEQFF
TGTGCCAGCAGCCCCGGGAGCTCCTACAATGAGCAGTTCTTC
>NA|TRBJ1-1|TRBV27|few|13
CASSLRGNTEAFF
TGTGCCAGCAGTTTAAGGGGGAACACTGAAGCTTTCTTT
>TRBD2|TRBJ2-7|TRBV13|once|15
CASSSLLAGLYEQYF
TGTGCCAGCAGCTCCCTCCTAGCGGGACTTTACGAGCAGTACTTC
>TRBD1|TRBJ1-2|TRBV28|NA|16
CASSLEPRQGGYGYTF
TGTGCCAGCAGTTTAGAACCCAGACAGGGTGGCTATGGCTACACCTTC
>TRBD1|TRBJ1-1|TRBV27|NA|16
CASSGWTGGANTEAFF
TGTGCCAGCAGTGGTTGGACAGGGGGCGCCAACACTGAAGCTTTCTTT
>NA|TRBJ2-1|TRBV28|NA|13
CASSLWDLNEQFF
TGTGCCAGCAGTTTGTGGGACTTGAATGAGCAGTTCTTC
>NA|TRBJ1-3|TRBV6-2/TRBV6-3|NA|16
CASSRQLKTVGNTIYF
TGTGCCAGCAGTAGACAACTCAAGACAGTCGGAAACACCATATATTTT
>NA|TRBJ2-3|TRBV3-1/TRBV3-2|NA|16
CASSPRSGSVVDTQYF
TGTGCCAGCAGCCCCCGTTCGGGTAGCGTGGTAGATACGCAGTATTTT
>NA|TRBJ1-1|TRBV7-9|once|11
CASSFPPEAFF
TGTGCCAGCAGCTTCCCTCCTGAAGCTTTCTTT
>NA|TRBJ2-6|TRBV10-3|NA|15
CAISGQYSGANVLTF
TGTGCCATTTCTGGACAGTACTCTGGGGCCAACGTCCTGACTTTC
>NA|TRBJ1-5|TRBV9|NA|16
CASSAGYGASNQPQHF
TGTGCCAGCAGCGCCGGGTACGGAGCTAGCAATCAGCCCCAGCATTTT
>NA|TRBJ1-3|TRBV4-1|NA|11
CASSLGNTIYF
TGCGCCAGCAGTCTTGGAAACACCATATATTTT
>TRBD1|TRBJ2-7|TRBV28|NA|14
CASNRRDRKYEQYF
TGTGCCAGCAATCGAAGGGACAGGAAATACGAGCAGTACTTC